The clone carrying this T cell receptor (beta chain) came up many times. This sample is part of a study of early T cells in non-severe SARS-CoV-2 infection. In the study overall: The study sequenced bulk RNA from unsorted whole blood, with chains unpaired.

Trimming removed 2 bases from V and 3 bases from J, with 16 bases in between. Germline-derived CDR1 and CDR2 are SEHNR and FQNEAQ (reference sequence). CDR3 size: 16 residues. The library protocol tagged individual cDNA molecules with unique molecular identifiers. TCRdb re-derived calls from the 5' RACE reads in MiXCR, one entry per CDR3 protein. The table lists tens of thousands of distinct CDR3 sequences, more than 10% of them singletons. This clonotype was obtained from an adult who was a healthcare worker with PCR-confirmed SARS-CoV-2 infection or an uninfected control (not recorded which). V and J are TRBV7-9 and TRBJ1-2; TRBD1 is a possible D gene (6 bases). The sequenced sample consisted of whole blood. In DNA, the CDR3 is TGTGCCAGCAGCTTAACCCTGTCGGACAGTGACTATGGCTACACCTTC. Encoded protein: CASSLTLSDSDYGYTF.